The 9 T cell receptor beta chains given below trace back to one sample, sequenced in a study of CD8+ T cells in alopecia areata. Extracted RNA was reverse transcribed into cDNA, the sequencing template. The table came from immunoSEQ multiplex PCR; TCRdb's copy has only in-frame clones and leaves some out. This table has fewer than 250,000 clones, approximately 56% appearing once. Indicated treatment: oral pan-JAK inhibitor, 5-10 mg twice daily. This specimen was CD4+ T cells sorted from blood, taken at week 4, from a patient treated with tofacitinib. These receptor sequences come from a human donor with alopecia areata.

This clone was found a few times. CDR3 in amino acids: CASTPGTRGNEKLFF. CDR3 in DNA: TGTGCCAGCACCCCCGGGACACGGGGGAATGAAAAACTGTTTTTT. V usage is TRBV6-6 and J usage is TRBJ1-4, with TRBD1 as a possible D gene (6 bases). The germline V gene has CDR1 MNHNY and CDR2 SVGAGI (reference sequence). V dropped 7 bases and J dropped 5 bases, with 17 bases sitting between them. The CDR3 is 15 residues long.

The chain recombines TRBV9 with TRBJ1-2, with no clear D. Germline V gene lookup returns CDR1 SGDLS and CDR2 YYNGEE. This CDR3 contains 12 residues. Trimming took 0 bases from V and 8 from J, leaving 8 bases between them. CDR3 nucleotides: TGTGCCAGCAGCGTAGGGACTGGAGGCTACACCTTC. This translates into CASSVGTGGYTF.

This chain uses TRBV19 with TRBJ2-1, with TRBD2 identical over 15 bases. CDR1 and CDR2 (germline): LNHDA, SQIVND (reference sequence). The CDR3 sequence is 17 residues long. V lost 3 bases, J lost 7 bases, and 7 bases stayed unmatched. In DNA, the CDR3 is TGTGCCAGTAGTATGCAGGGACTAGCGGGAGGCAAAAATGAGCAGTTCTTC. The encoded protein is CASSMQGLAGGKNEQFF. The full variable domain, with the rest looked up from reference TRBV19 and TRBJ2-1, is DGGITQSPKYLFRKEGQNVTLSCEQNLNHDAMYWYRQDPGQGLRLIYYSQIVNDFQKGDIAEGYSVSREKKESFPLTVTSAQKNPTAFYLCASSMQGLAGGKNEQFFGPGTRLTVL.

J is TRBJ1-1 and V is TRBV27; 9 nucleotides align to TRBD1. CDR1 is MNHEY and CDR2 is SMNVEV in the germline V gene (reference sequence). Germline trimming cut 4 bases from V and 6 bases from J; bases unmatched to any gene: 9. This CDR3 spans 15 amino acids. CDR3 sequence: CASSSRDRAVSEAFF. The DNA of the CDR3 is TGTGCCAGCAGTTCCCGGGACAGGGCAGTCTCTGAAGCTTTCTTT.

This clone was seen more than once but under ten times. The J gene is TRBJ2-2, the V gene TRBV30; possibly TRBD1 for D (5 bases). The CDR3 sequence is 15 residues long. Per germline, CDR1 GTSNPN and CDR2 SVGIG (reference sequence). The V gene lost 1 base and the J gene lost 2 bases, with 11 bases spanning the gap. DNA for the CDR3: TGTGCCTGGAGTGGAGACAGAGATAACACCGGGGAGCTGTTTTTT. Protein product: CAWSGDRDNTGELFF.

This clone is a singleton in its sample. The chain is built from TRBV30 and TRBJ2-2; D is possibly TRBD2 (5 bases). This CDR3 has 14 amino acids. The germline CDR1 and CDR2 sequences are GTSNPN and SVGIG (reference sequence). Trimming cost V 4 bases and J 1 base, with 10 bases left between them. The CDR3: CAWMSRVNTGELFF. CDR3 coding DNA: TGTGCCTGGATGTCGAGGGTGAACACCGGGGAGCTGTTTTTT.

A few counts support this clone. The chain employs TRBV14 and TRBJ1-5; D is unresolved. Germline loops: CDR1 SGHDN, CDR2 FVKESK. The CDR3 extends over 13 amino acids. V lost 6 bases and J 6 bases, leaving 12 bases between the germline ends. The CDR3 nucleotides read TGTGCCAGCAGTCGATCAGAAGGTCAGCCCCAGCATTTT. Residues: CASSRSEGQPQHF.

CDR3 nucleotides: TGTGCCAGCACTCCGGGGGGGACAGATACGCAGTATTTT. Protein product: CASTPGGTDTQYF. The rearrangement joins TRBV6-5 to TRBJ2-3; 8 positions agree with TRBD2. The V and J ends lost 7 bases and 3 bases, in that order; junction bases with no gene match: 3. This CDR3 comprises 13 residues. Germline V gives CDR1 MNHEY, CDR2 SVGAGI.

This clone has a handful of counts. The chain is built from TRBV4-2 and TRBJ1-2; D gene unclear. V was cut by 3 bases and J by 10 bases, with 15 bases left in between. CDR1 LGHNA and CDR2 YNFKEQ come from the germline V gene. CDR3 size: 13 residues. The CDR3 here is CASSQNRVTPYTF. The CDR3 DNA reads as TGTGCCAGCAGCCAGAATAGGGTTACCCCCTACACCTTC.